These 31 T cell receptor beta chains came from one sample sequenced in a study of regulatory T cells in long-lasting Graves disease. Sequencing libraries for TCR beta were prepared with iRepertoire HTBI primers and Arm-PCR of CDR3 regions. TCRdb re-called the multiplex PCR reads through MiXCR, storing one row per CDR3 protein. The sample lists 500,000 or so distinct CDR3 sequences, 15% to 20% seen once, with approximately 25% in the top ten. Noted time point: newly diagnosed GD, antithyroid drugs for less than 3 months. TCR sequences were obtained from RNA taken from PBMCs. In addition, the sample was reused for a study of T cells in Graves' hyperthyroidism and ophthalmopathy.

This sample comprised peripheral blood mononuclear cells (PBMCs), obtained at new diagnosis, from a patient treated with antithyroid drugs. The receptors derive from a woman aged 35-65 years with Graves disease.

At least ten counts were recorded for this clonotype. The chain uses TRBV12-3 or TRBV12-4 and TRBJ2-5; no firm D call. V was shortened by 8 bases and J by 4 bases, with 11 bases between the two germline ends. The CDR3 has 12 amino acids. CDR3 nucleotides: TGTGCCAGCGCATATTACCCAGAGACCCAGTACTTC. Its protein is CASAYYPETQYF.

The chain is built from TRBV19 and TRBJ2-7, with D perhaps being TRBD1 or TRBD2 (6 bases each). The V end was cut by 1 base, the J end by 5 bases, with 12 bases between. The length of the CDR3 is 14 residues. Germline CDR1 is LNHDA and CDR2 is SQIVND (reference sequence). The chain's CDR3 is CASSIGTGRNEQYF. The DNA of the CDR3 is TGTGCCAGTAGTATAGGTACAGGGAGGAACGAGCAGTACTTC.

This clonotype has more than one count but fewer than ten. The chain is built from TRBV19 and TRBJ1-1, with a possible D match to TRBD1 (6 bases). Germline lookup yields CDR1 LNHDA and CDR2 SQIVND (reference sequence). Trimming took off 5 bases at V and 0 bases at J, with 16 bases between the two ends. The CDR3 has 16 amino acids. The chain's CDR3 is CASSFVRTALNTEAFF. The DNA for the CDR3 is TGTGCCAGTAGTTTCGTCCGGACAGCGCTGAACACTGAAGCTTTCTTT.

CDR3 sequence reads: CATSPPHGGEQYF. In DNA form, the CDR3 reads TGTGCCACCAGCCCCCCCCATGGAGGCGAGCAGTACTTC. The genes are TRBV15 and TRBJ2-7; possibly TRBD2 for D (5 bases). This CDR3 spans 13 amino acids. The V gene lost 5 bases and the J gene lost 6 bases, with 14 bases spanning the gap. Germline V gene sequence: CDR1 LNHNV, CDR2 YYDKDF (reference sequence).

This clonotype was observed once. The CDR3 loop reads CASSLGSSNYGYTF. Here the CDR3 DNA reads TGTGCCAGCAGCTTGGGCAGCTCTAACTATGGCTACACCTTC. The chain recombines TRBV7-9 with TRBJ1-2; the D is unclear. The CDR3 runs 14 residues. Trimming removed 3 bases from V and 0 bases from J, with 8 bases in between. Germline V gene data show CDR1 as SEHNR and CDR2 as FQNEAQ (reference sequence).

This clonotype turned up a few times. The CDR3: CASSKGQGSYNEQFF. The CDR3 coding sequence is TGTGCCAGTAGCAAGGGACAGGGGTCTTACAATGAGCAGTTCTTC. This chain uses TRBV11-2 with TRBJ2-1; 10 nucleotides align to TRBD1. This CDR3 region has 15 residues. V lost 9 bases, J lost 4 bases, and 9 bases stayed unmatched. CDR1 is SGHAT and CDR2 is FQNNGV in the germline V gene.

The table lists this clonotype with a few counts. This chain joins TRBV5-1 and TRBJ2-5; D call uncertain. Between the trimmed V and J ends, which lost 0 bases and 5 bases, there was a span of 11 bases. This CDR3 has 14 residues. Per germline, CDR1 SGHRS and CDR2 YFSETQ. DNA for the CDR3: TGCGCCAGCAGCTTGGCGGACCTCACGGAGACCCAGTACTTC. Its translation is CASSLADLTETQYF.

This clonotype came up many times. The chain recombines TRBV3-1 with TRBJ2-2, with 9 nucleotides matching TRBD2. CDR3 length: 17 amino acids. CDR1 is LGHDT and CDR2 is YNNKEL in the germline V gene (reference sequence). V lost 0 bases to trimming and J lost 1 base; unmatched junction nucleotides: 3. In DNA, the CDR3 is TGTGCCAGCAGCCAAGATCCACTAGCGGGGAACACCGGGGAGCTGTTTTTT. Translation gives CASSQDPLAGNTGELFF.

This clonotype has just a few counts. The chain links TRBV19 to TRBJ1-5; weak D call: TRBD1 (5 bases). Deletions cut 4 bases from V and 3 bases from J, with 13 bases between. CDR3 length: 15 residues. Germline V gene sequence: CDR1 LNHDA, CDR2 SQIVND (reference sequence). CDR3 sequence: CASSNKGDYNQPQHF. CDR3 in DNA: TGTGCCAGTAGTAATAAAGGGGACTACAATCAGCCCCAGCATTTT.

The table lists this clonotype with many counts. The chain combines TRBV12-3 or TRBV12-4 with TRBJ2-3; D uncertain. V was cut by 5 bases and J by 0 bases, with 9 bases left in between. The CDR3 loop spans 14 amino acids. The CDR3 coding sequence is TGTGCCAGCAGTGATACCCGGAGCACAGATACGCAGTATTTT. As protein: CASSDTRSTDTQYF.

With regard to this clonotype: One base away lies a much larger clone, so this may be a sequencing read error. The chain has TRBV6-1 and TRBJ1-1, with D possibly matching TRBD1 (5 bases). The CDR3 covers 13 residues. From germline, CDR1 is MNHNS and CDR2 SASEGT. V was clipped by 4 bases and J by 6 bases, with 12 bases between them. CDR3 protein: CASSGQGEAEAFF. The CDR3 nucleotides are TGTGCCAGCAGTGGGCAGGGAGAAGCTGAAGCTTTCTTT.

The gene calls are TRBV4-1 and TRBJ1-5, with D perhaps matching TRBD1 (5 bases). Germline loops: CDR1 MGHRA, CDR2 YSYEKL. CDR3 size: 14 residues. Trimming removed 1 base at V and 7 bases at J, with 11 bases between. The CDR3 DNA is TGCGCCAGCAGCCAAGTAGGGGCATGGCAGCCCCAGCATTTT. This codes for CASSQVGAWQPQHF.

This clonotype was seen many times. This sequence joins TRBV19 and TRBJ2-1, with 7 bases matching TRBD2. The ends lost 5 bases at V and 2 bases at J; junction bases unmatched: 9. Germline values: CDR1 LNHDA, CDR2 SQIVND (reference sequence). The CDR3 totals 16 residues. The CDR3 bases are TGTGCCAGTAGTTATGGGAGCGGGGTAGCCTACAATGAGCAGTTCTTC. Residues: CASSYGSGVAYNEQFF.

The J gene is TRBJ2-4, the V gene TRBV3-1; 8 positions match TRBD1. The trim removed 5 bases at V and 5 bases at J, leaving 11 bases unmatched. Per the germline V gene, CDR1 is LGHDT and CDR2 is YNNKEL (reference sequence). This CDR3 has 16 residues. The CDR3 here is CASSVRQGIFENIQYF. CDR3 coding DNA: TGTGCCAGCAGCGTGCGACAGGGGATATTTGAAAACATTCAGTACTTC. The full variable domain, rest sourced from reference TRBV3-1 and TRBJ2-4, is DTAVSQTPKYLVTQMGNDKSIKCEQNLGHDTMYWYKQDSKKFLKIMFSYNNKELIINETVPNRFSPKSPDKAHLNLHINSLELGDSAVYFCASSVRQGIFENIQYFGAGTRLSVL.

CDR3 sequence reads: CASSPLAGSTTNEKLFF. The CDR3 DNA follows: TGTGCCAGCAGCCCCTTGGCAGGATCAACAACTAATGAAAAACTGTTTTTT. The gene calls are TRBV5-8 and TRBJ1-4; D gene unclear. This CDR3 has 17 residues. Trimming removed 4 bases at V and 0 bases at J, with 16 bases between. The germline gives CDR1 SGHTS, CDR2 YDEGEE.

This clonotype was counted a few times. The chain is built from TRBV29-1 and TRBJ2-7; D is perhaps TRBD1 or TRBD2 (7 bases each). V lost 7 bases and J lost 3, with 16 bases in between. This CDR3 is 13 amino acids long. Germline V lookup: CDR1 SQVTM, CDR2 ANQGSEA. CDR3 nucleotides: TGCAGCGCCAGACAGGGAGGGGACTACGAGCAGTACTTC. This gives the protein CSARQGGDYEQYF.

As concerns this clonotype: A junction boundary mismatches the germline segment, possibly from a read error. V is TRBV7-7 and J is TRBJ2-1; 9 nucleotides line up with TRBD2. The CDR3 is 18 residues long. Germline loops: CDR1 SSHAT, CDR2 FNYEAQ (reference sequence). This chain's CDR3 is CASSLVPPGGGALDEQFF. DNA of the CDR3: TGTGCTAGCAGCTTAGTCCCCCCCGGCGGGGGGGCCTTAGATGAGCAGTTCTTC.

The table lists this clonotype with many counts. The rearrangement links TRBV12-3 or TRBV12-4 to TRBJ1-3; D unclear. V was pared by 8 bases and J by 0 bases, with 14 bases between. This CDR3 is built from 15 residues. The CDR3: CASAPTSVSGNTIYF. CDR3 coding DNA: TGTGCCAGCGCACCCACGAGCGTCTCTGGAAACACCATATATTTT.

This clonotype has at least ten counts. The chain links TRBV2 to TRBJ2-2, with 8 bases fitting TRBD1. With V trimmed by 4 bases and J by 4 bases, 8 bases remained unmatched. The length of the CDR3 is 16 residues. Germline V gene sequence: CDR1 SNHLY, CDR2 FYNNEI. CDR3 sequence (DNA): TGTGCCAGCAGTGGTCCGGGACAGGTAACCACCGGGGAGCTGTTTTTT. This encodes CASSGPGQVTTGELFF.

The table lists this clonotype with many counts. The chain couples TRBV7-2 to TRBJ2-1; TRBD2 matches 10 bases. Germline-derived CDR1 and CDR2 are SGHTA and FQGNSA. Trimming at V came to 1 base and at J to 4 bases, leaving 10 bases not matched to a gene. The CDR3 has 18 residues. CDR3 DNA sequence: TGTGCCAGCAGCTTAGTGGGACCTAGCGGGGGCCAGTACAATGAGCAGTTCTTC. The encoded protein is CASSLVGPSGGQYNEQFF.

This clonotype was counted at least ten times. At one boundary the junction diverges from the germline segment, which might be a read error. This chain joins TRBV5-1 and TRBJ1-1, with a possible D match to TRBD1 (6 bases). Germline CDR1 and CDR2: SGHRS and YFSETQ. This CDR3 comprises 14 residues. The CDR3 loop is CASSRQAMNTEAFF. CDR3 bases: TGTGCCAGCAGTCGACAGGCCATGAACACTGAAGCTTTCTTT.

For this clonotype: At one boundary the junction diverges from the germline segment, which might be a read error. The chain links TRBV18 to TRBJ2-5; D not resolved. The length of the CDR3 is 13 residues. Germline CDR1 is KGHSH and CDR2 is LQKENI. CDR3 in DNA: TGCGCCAGCAGTGAGTCTTGGGAAGAGACCCAGTACTTC. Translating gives CASSESWEETQYF.

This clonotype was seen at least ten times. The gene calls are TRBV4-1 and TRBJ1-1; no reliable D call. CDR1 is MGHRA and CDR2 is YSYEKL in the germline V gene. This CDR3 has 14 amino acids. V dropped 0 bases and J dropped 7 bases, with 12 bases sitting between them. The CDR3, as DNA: TGCGCCAGCAGCCAAGATAGGGTGAAGAGTGAAGCTTTCTTT. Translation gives CASSQDRVKSEAFF.

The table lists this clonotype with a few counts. This CDR3 is CASSLSQLNEKLFF. In DNA form, the CDR3 reads TGCGCCAGCAGCTTGTCGCAGCTCAATGAAAAACTGTTTTTT. V usage is TRBV5-1 and J usage is TRBJ1-4; D not resolved. The V and J ends lost 1 base and 5 bases respectively, with 9 bases between them. Looked up from germline, CDR1 is SGHRS and CDR2 is YFSETQ. This CDR3 is built from 14 residues.

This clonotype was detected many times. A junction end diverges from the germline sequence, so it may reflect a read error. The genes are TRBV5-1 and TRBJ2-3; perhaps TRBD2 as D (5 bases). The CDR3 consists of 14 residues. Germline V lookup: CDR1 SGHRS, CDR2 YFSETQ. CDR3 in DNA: TGTGCCAGCAGCTGGGCCGTAGCGACAGATACGCAGTATTTT. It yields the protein CASSWAVATDTQYF.

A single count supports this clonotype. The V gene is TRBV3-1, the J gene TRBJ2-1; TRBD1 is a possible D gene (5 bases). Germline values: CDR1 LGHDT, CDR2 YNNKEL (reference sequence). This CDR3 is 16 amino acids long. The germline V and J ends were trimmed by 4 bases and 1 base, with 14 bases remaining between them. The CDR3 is CASSRYQGKSYNEQFF. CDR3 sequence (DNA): TGTGCCAGCAGCCGTTACCAGGGAAAGTCCTACAATGAGCAGTTCTTC.

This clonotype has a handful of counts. The CDR3 nucleotides are TGTGCCAGCAGCGTAGAGGGACAAAGCACCGGGGAGCTGTTTTTT. It specifies CASSVEGQSTGELFF. This chain uses TRBV9 with TRBJ2-2; possibly TRBD1 for D (6 bases). Trimming took 0 bases from V and 4 from J, leaving 10 bases between them. This CDR3 is built from 15 residues. Germline V gene lookup returns CDR1 SGDLS and CDR2 YYNGEE.

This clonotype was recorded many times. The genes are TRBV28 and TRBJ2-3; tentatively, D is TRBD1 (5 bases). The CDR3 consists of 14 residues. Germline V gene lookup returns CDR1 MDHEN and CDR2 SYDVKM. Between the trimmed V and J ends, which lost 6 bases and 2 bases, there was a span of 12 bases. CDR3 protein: CASSTRTNTDTQYF. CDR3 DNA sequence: TGTGCCAGCAGCACCCGGACAAACACAGATACGCAGTATTTT. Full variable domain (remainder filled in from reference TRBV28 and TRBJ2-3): DVKVTQSSRYLVKRTGEKVFLECVQDMDHENMFWYRQDPGLGLRLIYFSYDVKMKEKGDIPEGYSVSREKKERFSLILESASTNQTSMYLCASSTRTNTDTQYFGPGTRLTVL.

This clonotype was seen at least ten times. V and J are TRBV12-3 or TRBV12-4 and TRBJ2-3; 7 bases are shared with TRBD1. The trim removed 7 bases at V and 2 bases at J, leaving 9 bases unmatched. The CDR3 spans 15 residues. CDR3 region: CASTPDRYPTDTQYF. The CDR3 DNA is TGTGCCAGCACCCCGGACAGGTATCCCACAGATACGCAGTATTTT.

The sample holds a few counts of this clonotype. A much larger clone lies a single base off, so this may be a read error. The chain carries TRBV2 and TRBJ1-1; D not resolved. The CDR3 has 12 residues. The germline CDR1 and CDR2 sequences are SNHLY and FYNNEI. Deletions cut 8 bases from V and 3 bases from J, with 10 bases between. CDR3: CASGEMDTEAFF. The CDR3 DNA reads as TGTGCCAGCGGGGAGATGGACACTGAAGCTTTCTTT.

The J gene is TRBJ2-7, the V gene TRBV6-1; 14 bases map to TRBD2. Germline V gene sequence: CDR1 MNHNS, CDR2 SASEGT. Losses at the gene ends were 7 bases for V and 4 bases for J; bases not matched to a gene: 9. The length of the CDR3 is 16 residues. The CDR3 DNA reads TGTGCCAGCACCTCCCCCGGGACTAGCGGGGGATACGAGCAGTACTTC. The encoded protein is CASTSPGTSGGYEQYF.